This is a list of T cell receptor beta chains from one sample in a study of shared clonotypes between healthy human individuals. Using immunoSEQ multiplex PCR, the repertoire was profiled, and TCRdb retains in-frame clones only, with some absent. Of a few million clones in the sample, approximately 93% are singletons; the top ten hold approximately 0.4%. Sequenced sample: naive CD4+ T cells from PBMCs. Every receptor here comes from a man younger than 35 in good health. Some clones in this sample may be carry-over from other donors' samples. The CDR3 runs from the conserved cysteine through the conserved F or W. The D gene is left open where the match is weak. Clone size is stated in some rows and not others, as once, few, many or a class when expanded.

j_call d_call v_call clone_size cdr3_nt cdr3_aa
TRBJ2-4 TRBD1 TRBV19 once TGTGCCAGTAGTATTCTTTCTGGACAGGGTAACATTCAGTACTTC CASSILSGQGNIQYF
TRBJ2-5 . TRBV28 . TGTGCCAGCAGTTTGGGTTTTGAGACCCAGTACTTC CASSLGFETQYF
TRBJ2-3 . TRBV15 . TGTGCCACCAGCAGAGGACAGACTAGCACAGATACGCAGTATTTT CATSRGQTSTDTQYF
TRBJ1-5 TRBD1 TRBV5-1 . TGCGCCAGCAGCTTACAGGGGTTAGATCAGCCCCAGCATTTT CASSLQGLDQPQHF
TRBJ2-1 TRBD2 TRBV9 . TGTGCCAGCAGCGTAGGGGTAGCGGGAGTATACAATGAGCAGTTCTTC CASSVGVAGVYNEQFF
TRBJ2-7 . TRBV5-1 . TGCGCCAGCAGCTTAGGTGAAGAGCAGTACTTC CASSLGEEQYF
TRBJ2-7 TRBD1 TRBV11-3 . TGTGCCAGCAGCCGGGACAGCCACTACGAGCAGTACTTC CASSRDSHYEQYF
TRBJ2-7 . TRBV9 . TGTGCCAGCAGCGCCACAGGGCCTCTCCACTACGAGCAGTACTTC CASSATGPLHYEQYF
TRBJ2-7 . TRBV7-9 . TGTGCCAGCAGCTCCCCCGGGACCAAGGCCGGGTACGAGCAGTACTTC CASSSPGTKAGYEQYF
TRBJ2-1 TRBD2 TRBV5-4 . TGTGCCAGCAGTGAGACTAGCGAATACAATGAGCAGTTCTTC CASSETSEYNEQFF
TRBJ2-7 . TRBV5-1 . TGCGCCAGCAGCCGAGGCCCTCTAGAGCAGTACTTC CASSRGPLEQYF
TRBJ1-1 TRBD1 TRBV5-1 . TGCGCCAGCAGCTTGGCGGCAGGGGGCGTAGGCACTGAAGCTTTCTTT CASSLAAGGVGTEAFF
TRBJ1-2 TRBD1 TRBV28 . TGTGCCAGCAGTTTCGGGGGACAGGTCAACTATGGCTACACCTTC CASSFGGQVNYGYTF
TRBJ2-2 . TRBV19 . TGTGCCAGCCAGGGGTTCGCGAACACCGGGGAGCTGTTTTTT CASQGFANTGELFF
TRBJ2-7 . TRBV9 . TGTGCCAGCAGCGTAGATTTGGGACCAAACCTTTCCGAGCAGTACTTC CASSVDLGPNLSEQYF
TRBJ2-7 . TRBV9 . TGTGCCAGCAGCGTAGCTTTAGGGCTCGAGCAGTACTTC CASSVALGLEQYF
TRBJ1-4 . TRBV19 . TGTGCCAGTAGTATTGGGGGACAAGCGAATGAAAAACTGTTTTTT CASSIGGQANEKLFF
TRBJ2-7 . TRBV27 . TGTGCCAGCAGTTTAGGTATAGTGGCAAAGCAGTACTTC CASSLGIVAKQYF
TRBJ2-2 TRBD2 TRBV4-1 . TGCGCCAGCAGCCACCCTAGCGGGAGTTTGGGCACCGGGGAGCTGTTTTTT CASSHPSGSLGTGELFF
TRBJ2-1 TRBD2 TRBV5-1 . TGCGCCAGCAGCCTGGGACTAGCGGGAGGCGGATACAATGAGCAGTTCTTC CASSLGLAGGGYNEQFF
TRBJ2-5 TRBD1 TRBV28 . TGTGCCAGCAGTTCTCGATCCCAGGGGGCCGCGAGAGAGACCCAGTACTTC CASSSRSQGAARETQYF
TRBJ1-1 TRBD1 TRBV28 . TGTGCCAGCAGTTTACTGACCGGGACAGCGGCTGAAGCTTTCTTT CASSLLTGTAAEAFF
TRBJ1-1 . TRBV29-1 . TGCAGCGTTCTTTGGGGAAGAACCTTAGAAGCTTTCTTT CSVLWGRTLEAFF
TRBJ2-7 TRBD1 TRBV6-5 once TGTGCCAGCTCCGGGACAGGGCGTTCCTACGAGCAGTACTTC CASSGTGRSYEQYF
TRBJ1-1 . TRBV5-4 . TGTGCCAGCAGCTTAGTACAGGGATTGCAAGCTTTCTTT CASSLVQGLQAFF
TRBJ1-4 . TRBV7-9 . TGTGCCAGCAGCTTAGCGGGGTGGGCGTGGCTGTTTTTT CASSLAGWAWLFF
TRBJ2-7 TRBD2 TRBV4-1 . TGCGCCAGCAGTCGACTATCTATTCTAGCGGGACCTAACTACGAGCAGTACTTC CASSRLSILAGPNYEQYF
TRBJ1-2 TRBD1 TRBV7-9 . TGTGCCAGCAGCTTAAGGTATGGGGGCAGGGGGCCTGGCTACACCTTC CASSLRYGGRGPGYTF
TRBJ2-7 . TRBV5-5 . TGTGCCAGCAGCCACCCCGGGGGCTCCTCCTACGAGCAGTACTTC CASSHPGGSSYEQYF
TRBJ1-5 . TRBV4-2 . TGTGCCAGCAGCCAAGGTACGGCGTCGCAGCCCCAGCATTTT CASSQGTASQPQHF
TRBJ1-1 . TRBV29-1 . TGCAGCGTTGAGTTGGGGGGAAGGGGCACTGAAGCTTTCTTT CSVELGGRGTEAFF
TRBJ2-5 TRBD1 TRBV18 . TGTGCCAGCTCACCCGGAGAGGGGGCTGGAGAGACCCAGTACTTC CASSPGEGAGETQYF
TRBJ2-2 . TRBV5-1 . TGCGCCAGCAGCTTGGCAGCCAGACCTACCGGGGAGCTGTTTTTT CASSLAARPTGELFF
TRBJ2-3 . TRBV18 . TGTGCCAGCTCACCCGGACACGAGGGAGCAGATACGCAGTATTTT CASSPGHEGADTQYF
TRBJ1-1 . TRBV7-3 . TGTGCCAGCAGCTCTGGGGGTACAGCTTTCTTT CASSSGGTAFF
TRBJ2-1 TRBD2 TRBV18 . TGTGCCAGCTCACCACCCTCTAGCGGGAGGGCCAGCGGTGAGCAGTTCTTC CASSPPSSGRASGEQFF
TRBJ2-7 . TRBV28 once TGTGCCAGCAGTTTCAGGTGGGTCCACGAGCAGTACTTC CASSFRWVHEQYF
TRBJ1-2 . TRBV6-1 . TGTGCCAGCAAAAGTTCCTTCTTTGCTAACTATGGCTACACCTTC CASKSSFFANYGYTF
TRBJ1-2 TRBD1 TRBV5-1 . TGCGCCAGCAGCTTAGACAGGGTGGATGGCTACACCTTC CASSLDRVDGYTF
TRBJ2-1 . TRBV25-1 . TGTGCCAGCAGGGGGCTGAGCGCCCTATCCTACAATGAGCAGTTCTTC CASRGLSALSYNEQFF
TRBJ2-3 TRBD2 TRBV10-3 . TGTGCCACCTCTAGCGGGGGTAGCACAGATACGCAGTATTTT CATSSGGSTDTQYF
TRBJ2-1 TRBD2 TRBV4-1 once TGCGCCAGCAGCCAAGATATGGGGGAGGGTCTTAATGAGCAGTTCTTC CASSQDMGEGLNEQFF
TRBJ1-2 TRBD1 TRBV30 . TGTGCCTGGAGGCCTCAAACAGGGGTTTCATATGGCTACACCTTC CAWRPQTGVSYGYTF
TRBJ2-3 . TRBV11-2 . TGTGCCAGCAGCCTCCCGAGGGGCCCGAGCGGCACAGATACGCAGTATTTT CASSLPRGPSGTDTQYF
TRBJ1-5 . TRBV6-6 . TGTGCCAGCAGAACCCGAGGGGTCAATAGCAATCAGCCCCAGCATTTT CASRTRGVNSNQPQHF
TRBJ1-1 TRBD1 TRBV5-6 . TGTGCCAGCAGTTACGGGACAGTCTACACTGAAGCTTTCTTT CASSYGTVYTEAFF
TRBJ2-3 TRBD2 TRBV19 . TGTGCCAGTAGGCCCCTAGCGGGAGGAGGGGGTGGCACAGATACGCAGTATTTT CASRPLAGGGGGTDTQYF
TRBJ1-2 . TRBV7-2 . TGTGCCAGCAGCTCCATTTCACGTAACTATGGCTACACCTTC CASSSISRNYGYTF
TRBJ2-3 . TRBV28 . TGTGCCAGCAGTTTAGGGCCAGGGTCCACAGATACGCAGTATTTT CASSLGPGSTDTQYF
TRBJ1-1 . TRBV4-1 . TGCGCCAGCAGCCAAGCCCGAGGCACTGAAGCTTTCTTT CASSQARGTEAFF